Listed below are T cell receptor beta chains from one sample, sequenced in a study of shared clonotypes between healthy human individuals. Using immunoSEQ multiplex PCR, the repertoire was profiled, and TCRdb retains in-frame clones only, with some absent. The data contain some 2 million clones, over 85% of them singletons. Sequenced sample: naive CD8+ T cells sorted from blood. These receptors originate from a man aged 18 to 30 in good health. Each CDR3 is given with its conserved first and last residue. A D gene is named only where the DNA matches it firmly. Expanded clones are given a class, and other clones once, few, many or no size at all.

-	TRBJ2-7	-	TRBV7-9	TGTGCCAGCAGCGCCCCAAACAAGGAAGCCGAGCAGTACTTC	CASSAPNKEAEQYF
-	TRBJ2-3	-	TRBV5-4	TGTGCCAGCAGCTCCCCTAGCATTGATACGCAGTATTTT	CASSSPSIDTQYF
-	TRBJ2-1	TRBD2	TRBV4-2	TGTGCCAGCAGCCAAGGGACAGCGGGGGGGCCCTCCTACAATGAGCAGTTCTTC	CASSQGTAGGPSYNEQFF
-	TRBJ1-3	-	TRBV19	TGTGCCAGTAGTATTAGGCAGGGTCATTACTCTGGAAACACCATATATTTT	CASSIRQGHYSGNTIYF
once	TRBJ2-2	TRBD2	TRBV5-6	TGTGCCAGCAGCGATATAGCGGGACCAAGTTACACCGGGGAGCTGTTTTTT	CASSDIAGPSYTGELFF
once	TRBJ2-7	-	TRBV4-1	TGCGCCAGCAGCACAGGATCCTCCTACGAGCAGTACTTC	CASSTGSSYEQYF
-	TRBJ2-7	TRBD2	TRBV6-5	TGTGCCAGCAGTTACGGACTAGCGGGGTACGAGCAGTACTTC	CASSYGLAGYEQYF
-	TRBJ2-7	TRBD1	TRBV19	TGTGCCAGTAGAATTACAGGGGGCGATTACGAGCAGTACTTC	CASRITGGDYEQYF
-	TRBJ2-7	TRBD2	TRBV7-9	TGTGCCAGCAGCACAGGACTAGCGTCATCCTACGAGCAGTACTTC	CASSTGLASSYEQYF
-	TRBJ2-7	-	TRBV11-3	TGTGCCAGCAGCCACCGGGACGGCTCCTACGAGCAGTACTTC	CASSHRDGSYEQYF
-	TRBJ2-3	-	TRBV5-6	TGTGCCAGCAGCAACTTTATTGATACGCAGTATTTT	CASSNFIDTQYF
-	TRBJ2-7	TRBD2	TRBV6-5	TGTGCCAGCAGCCTACTAGCGGGAGACTCCTACGAGCAGTACTTC	CASSLLAGDSYEQYF
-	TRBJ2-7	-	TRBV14	TGTGCCAGCAGCCAAGATGCCGGGACGGCTCCCGTATGGTCCGAGCAGTACTTC	CASSQDAGTAPVWSEQYF
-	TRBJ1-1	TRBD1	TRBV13	TGTGCCAGCAGCTTAGCAGGGGGCGCTGAAGCTTTCTTT	CASSLAGGAEAFF
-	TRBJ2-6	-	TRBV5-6	TGTGCCAGCAGTTACTCTGGGGCCAACGTCCTGACTTTC	CASSYSGANVLTF
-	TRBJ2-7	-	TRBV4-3	TGCGCCAGCAGCCAAGAAGAGACAGTAACCTACGAGCAGTACTTC	CASSQEETVTYEQYF
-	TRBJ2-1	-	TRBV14	TGTGCCAGCAGTAGTGGGCCGATCCACTATAGCTCCTACAATGAGCAGTTCTTC	CASSSGPIHYSSYNEQFF
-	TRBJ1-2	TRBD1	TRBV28	TGTGCCAGCAGTTTATTCTCCGACAGGGTGGATGGCTACACCTTC	CASSLFSDRVDGYTF
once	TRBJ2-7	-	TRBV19	TGTGCCAGTAGTATTGAAGGCGGCGCGGGCGAGCAGTACTTC	CASSIEGGAGEQYF
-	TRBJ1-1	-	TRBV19	TGTGCCAGTAGTCCCGTTAGGGAGGGATGGGACACTGAAGCTTTCTTT	CASSPVREGWDTEAFF
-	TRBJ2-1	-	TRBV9	TGTGCCAGCAGCGTAGAGGGTGAGCAGTTCTTC	CASSVEGEQFF
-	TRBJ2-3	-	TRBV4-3	TGCGCCAGCAGCCAAGGCCTCGCGGGCGTAAGCACAGATACGCAGTATTTT	CASSQGLAGVSTDTQYF
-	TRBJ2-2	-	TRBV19	TGTGCCAGCACAGACAGGAACACCGGGGAGCTGTTTTTT	CASTDRNTGELFF
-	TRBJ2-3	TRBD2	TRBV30	TGTGCCTGGAGTAGCGGGAGTGTGTTAGATACGCAGTATTTT	CAWSSGSVLDTQYF
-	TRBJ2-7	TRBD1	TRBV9	TGTGCCAGCAGCGTAAGGGGGACAGAGTCCTACGAGCAGTACTTC	CASSVRGTESYEQYF
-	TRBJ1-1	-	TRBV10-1	TGCGCCAGCAGTGATTTTTCCAGTACTGAAGCTTTCTTT	CASSDFSSTEAFF
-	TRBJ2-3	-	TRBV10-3	TGTGCCATCAGTGAGTGGGCAGGGTCAGATACGCAGTATTTT	CAISEWAGSDTQYF
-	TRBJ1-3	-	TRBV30	TGTGCCTGGAGTGTAACTGGGTCTGGAAACACCATATATTTT	CAWSVTGSGNTIYF
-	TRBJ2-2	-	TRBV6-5	TGTGCCAGCAGTTACTCTGCAGGGGAGTTAACCGGGGAGCTGTTTTTT	CASSYSAGELTGELFF
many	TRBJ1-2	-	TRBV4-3	TGCGCCAGCAGCCAAGATGAACAGGGTGTCTATGGCTACACCTTC	CASSQDEQGVYGYTF
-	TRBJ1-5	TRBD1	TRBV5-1	TGCGCCAGCAGCTTGGGTACAGGGGGATTGCAGCCCCAGCATTTT	CASSLGTGGLQPQHF
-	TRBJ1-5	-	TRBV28	TGTGCCAGCAGCCCCCAGTGGGGGAATCAGCCCCAGCATTTT	CASSPQWGNQPQHF
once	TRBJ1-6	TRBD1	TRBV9	TGTGCCAGCAGCGGACAGGGCGGACATTCACCCCTCCACTTT	CASSGQGGHSPLHF
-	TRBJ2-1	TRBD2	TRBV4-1	TGCGCCAGCAGCCTTAGCGGGAGCTCCTACAATGAGCAGTTCTTC	CASSLSGSSYNEQFF
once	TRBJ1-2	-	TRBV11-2	TGTGCCAGCAGCTTTGGAAATGGGGCTTACTATGGCTACACCTTC	CASSFGNGAYYGYTF
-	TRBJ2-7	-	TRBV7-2	TGTGCCAGCAGCTCGTTAAACTTAGGGGGGTACGAGCAGTACTTC	CASSSLNLGGYEQYF
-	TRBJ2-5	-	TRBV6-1	TGTGCCAGCAGTGACGAGGGGATGGGAGAGACCCAGTACTTC	CASSDEGMGETQYF
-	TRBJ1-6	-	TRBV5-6	TGTGCCAGCAGCTTGGGAGGATCAAGTAATTCACCCCTCCACTTT	CASSLGGSSNSPLHF
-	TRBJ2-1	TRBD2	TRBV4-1	TGCGCCAGCAGCCCCGGGGAGGGCAGCTCCTACAATGAGCAGTTCTTC	CASSPGEGSSYNEQFF
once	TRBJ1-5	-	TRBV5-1	TGCGCCAGCAGCTTCGGTGTAAATCAGCCCCAGCATTTT	CASSFGVNQPQHF
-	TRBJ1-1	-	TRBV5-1	TGCGCCAGCAGTGACCCAGAGAACACTGAAGCTTTCTTT	CASSDPENTEAFF
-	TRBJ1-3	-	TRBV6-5	TGTGCCAGCAGTTACGGGCAGGGTGGAAACACCATATATTTT	CASSYGQGGNTIYF
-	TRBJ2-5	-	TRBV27	TGTGCCAGCAGTCAATCTCCCCGGGAGACCCAGTACTTC	CASSQSPRETQYF
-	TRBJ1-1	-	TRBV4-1	TGCGCCAGCAGCCAAGATATTACAGGGATCCGGGCTGAAGCTTTCTTT	CASSQDITGIRAEAFF
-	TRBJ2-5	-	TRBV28	TGTGCCAGCAGTTTGGGGTACGACAGCCTAGACCCTCAAGAGACCCAGTACTTC	CASSLGYDSLDPQETQYF
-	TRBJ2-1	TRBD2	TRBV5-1	TGCGCCAGCAGCTGGGGACTAGCGGGAGAGAATGAGCAGTTCTTC	CASSWGLAGENEQFF
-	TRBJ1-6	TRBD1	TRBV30	TGTGCCTGGAGTGCAGCCGGGACAGCTAATTCACCCCTCCACTTT	CAWSAAGTANSPLHF
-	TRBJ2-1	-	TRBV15	TGTGCCACCAGCAGTCTAGCAGGTGGGAACAATGAGCAGTTCTTC	CATSSLAGGNNEQFF
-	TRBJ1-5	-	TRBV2	TGTGCCAGCAGTGATTTTCAAGTTAGCAATCAGCCCCAGCATTTT	CASSDFQVSNQPQHF
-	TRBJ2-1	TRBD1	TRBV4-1	TGCGCCAGCAGCCAGTTTGGACAGGGGGCCAATGAGCAGTTCTTC	CASSQFGQGANEQFF
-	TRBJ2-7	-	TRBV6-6	TGTGCCAGCGGTAGGGGGGTTGCCTACGAGCAGTACTTC	CASGRGVAYEQYF
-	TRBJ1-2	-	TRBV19	TGTGCCAGTAGAACGAACCAGGGGCTGGGCTATGGCTACACCTTC	CASRTNQGLGYGYTF